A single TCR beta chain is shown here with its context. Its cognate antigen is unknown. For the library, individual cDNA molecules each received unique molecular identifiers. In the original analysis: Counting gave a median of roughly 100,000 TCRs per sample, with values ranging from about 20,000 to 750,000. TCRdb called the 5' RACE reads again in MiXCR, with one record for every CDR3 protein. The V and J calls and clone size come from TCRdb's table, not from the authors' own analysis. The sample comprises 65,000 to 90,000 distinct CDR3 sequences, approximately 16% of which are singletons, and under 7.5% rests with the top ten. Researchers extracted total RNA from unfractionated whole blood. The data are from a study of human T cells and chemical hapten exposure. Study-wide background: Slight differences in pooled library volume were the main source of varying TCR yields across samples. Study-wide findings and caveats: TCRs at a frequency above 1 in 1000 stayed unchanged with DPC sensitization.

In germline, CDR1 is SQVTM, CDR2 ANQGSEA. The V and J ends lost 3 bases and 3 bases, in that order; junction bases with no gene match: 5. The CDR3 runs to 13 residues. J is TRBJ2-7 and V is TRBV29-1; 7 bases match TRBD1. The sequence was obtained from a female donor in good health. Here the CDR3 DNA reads TGCAGCGTTGAGAGCAGGGGGAACTACGAGCAGTACTTC. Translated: CSVESRGNYEQYF.